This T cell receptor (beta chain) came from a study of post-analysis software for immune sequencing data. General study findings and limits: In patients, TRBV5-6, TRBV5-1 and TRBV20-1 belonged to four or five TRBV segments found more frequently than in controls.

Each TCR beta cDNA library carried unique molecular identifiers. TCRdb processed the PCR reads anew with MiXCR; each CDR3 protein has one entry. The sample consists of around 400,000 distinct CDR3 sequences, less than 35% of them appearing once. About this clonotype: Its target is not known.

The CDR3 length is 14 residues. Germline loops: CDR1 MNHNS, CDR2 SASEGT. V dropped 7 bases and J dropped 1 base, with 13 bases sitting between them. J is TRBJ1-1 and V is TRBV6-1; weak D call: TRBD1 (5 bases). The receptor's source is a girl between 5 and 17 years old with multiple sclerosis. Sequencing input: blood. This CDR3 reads CASTGAGSNTEAFF. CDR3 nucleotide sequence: TGTGCCAGCACTGGGGCAGGTTCGAACACTGAAGCTTTCTTT.